This entry features one TCR beta chain sequence. Just one base apart from a much larger clone, this may be a read error. The entry originates in a study of molecular identifiers for immune sequencing clone quantification. Using its own MiXCR run on the PCR reads, TCRdb lists one record per CDR3 protein. The sample lists over 600,000 distinct CDR3 sequences, just under 20% occurring once. The CDR3 loop spans 16 amino acids. Germline V lookup: CDR1 MNHEY, CDR2 SMNVEV (reference sequence). Germline trimming cut 5 bases from V and 5 bases from J; bases unmatched to any gene: 13. Naive CD8 T cells were picked out by sorting for CD8+CD4-CCR7+CD45RA+.

The J gene is TRBJ2-5, the V gene TRBV27; 8 positions agree with TRBD2. The sequencing input was naive CD8+ T cells from blood, with Jurkat cell RNA spiked in. The sample's subset: FACS-sorted CD8+CD4-CCR7+CD45RA+ naive T cells. This receptor was taken from a human donor in good health. Some libraries in this study had Jurkat cell RNA spiked in. The CDR3 nucleotides read TGTGCCAGCAGTGATCTAGCGGGTCCGCTTGTGGAGACCCAGTACTTC. Translating it yields CASSDLAGPLVETQYF.